This TCR beta chain appears in the sequencing data of a study of technical replicates of blood from a few donors. TCRdb's copy holds only in-frame clones and misses some; the assay was immunoSEQ multiplex PCR. The table has approximately 73,000 clones, 95% to 97% seen once. Trimming cost V 0 bases and J 4 bases, with 11 bases left between them. The CDR3 loop spans 14 amino acids. Germline assignment: CDR1 SGDLS and CDR2 YYNGEE. The genes are TRBV9 and TRBJ2-7; possible D gene TRBD1, 5 bases. Input material: T cells isolated from PBMCs. This sequence was found in a human donor in good health. The CDR3 loop is CASSVGQGTYEQYF. The CDR3 nucleotides are TGTGCCAGCAGCGTAGGGCAGGGAACTTACGAGCAGTACTTC. Using reference TRBV9 and TRBJ2-7 for the parts outside the CDR3, the full variable domain is DSGVTQTPKHLITATGQRVTLRCSPRSGDLSVYWYQQSLDQGLQFLIQYYNGEERAKGNILERFSAQQFPDLHSELNLSSLELGDSALYFCASSVGQGTYEQYFGPGTRLTVT.